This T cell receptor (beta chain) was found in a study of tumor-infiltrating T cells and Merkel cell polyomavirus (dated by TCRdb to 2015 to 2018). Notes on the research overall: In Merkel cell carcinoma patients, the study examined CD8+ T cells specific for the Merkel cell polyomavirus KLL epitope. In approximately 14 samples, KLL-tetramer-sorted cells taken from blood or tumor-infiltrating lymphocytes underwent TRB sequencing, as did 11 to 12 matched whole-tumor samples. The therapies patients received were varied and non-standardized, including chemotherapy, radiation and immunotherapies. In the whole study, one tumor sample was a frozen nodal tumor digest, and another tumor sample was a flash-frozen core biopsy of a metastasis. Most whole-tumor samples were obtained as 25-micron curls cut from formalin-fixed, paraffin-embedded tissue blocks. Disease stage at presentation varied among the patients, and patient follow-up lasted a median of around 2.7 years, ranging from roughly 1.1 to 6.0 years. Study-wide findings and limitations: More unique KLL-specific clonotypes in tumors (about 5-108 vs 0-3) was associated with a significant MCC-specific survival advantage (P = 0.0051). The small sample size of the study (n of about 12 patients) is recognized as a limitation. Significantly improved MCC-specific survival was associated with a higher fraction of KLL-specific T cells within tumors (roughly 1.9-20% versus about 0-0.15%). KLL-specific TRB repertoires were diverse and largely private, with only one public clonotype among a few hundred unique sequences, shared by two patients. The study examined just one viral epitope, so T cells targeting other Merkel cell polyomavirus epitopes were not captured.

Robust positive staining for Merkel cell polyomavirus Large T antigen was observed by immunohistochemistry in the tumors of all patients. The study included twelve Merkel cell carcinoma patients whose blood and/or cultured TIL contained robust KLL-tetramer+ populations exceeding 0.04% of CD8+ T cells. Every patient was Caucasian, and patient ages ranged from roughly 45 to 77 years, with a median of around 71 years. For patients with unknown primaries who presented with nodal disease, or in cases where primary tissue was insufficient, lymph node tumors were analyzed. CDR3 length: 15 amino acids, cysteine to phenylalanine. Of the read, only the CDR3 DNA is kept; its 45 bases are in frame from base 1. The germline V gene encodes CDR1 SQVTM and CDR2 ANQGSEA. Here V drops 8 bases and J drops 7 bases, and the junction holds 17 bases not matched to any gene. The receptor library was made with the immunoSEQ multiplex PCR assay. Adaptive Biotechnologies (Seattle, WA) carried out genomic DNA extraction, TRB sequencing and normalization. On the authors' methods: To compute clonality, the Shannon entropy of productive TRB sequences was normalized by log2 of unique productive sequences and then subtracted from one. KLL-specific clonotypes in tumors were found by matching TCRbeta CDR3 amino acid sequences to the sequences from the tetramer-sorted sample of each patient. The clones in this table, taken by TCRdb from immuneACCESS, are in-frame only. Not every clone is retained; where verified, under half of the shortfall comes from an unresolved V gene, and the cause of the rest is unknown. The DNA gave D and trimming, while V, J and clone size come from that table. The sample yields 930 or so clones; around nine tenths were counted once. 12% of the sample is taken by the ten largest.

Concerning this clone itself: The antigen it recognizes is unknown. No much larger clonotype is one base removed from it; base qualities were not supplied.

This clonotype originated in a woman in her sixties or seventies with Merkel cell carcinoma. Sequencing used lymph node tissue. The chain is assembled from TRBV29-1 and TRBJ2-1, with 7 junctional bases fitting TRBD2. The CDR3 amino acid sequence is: CSQTTGGREGNEQFF. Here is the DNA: TGCAGCCAAACGACCGGCGGAAGGGAGGGGAATGAGCAGTTCTTC.